These 24 T cell receptor beta chains came from one sample sequenced in a study of T cell changes during pregnancy in multiple sclerosis. Sequencing was performed with immunoSEQ multiplex PCR; in TCRdb, only in-frame clones are kept and a portion is missing. The sample contains roughly 40,000 clones, approximately 92% of which appear only once. The sample consisted of CD4+ T cells from peripheral blood mononuclear cells, taken after pregnancy. The receptors stem from a female donor in good health, enrolled as a control in a pregnancy study.

The chain joins TRBV10-3 to TRBJ2-7; D is unclear. This CDR3 is 11 amino acids long. V lost 11 bases and J 0 bases, leaving 8 bases between the germline ends. Germline V gives CDR1 ENHRY, CDR2 SYGVKD. As DNA, the CDR3 is TGTGCCGCCGCGGTCTCCTACGAGCAGTACTTC. Translating it yields CAAAVSYEQYF.

This rearrangement joins TRBV6-1 to TRBJ1-1; no clear D gene. The V end was cut by 7 bases, the J end by 1 base, with 10 bases between. The germline gives CDR1 MNHNS, CDR2 SASEGT. The CDR3 sequence is 13 residues long. The CDR3 here is CASKVQPNTEAFF. CDR3 nucleotides: TGTGCCAGCAAGGTACAGCCGAACACTGAAGCTTTCTTT.

This clone appeared once. The chain joins TRBV10-3 to TRBJ2-7; 11 bases are shared with TRBD2. Germline-derived CDR1 and CDR2 are ENHRY and SYGVKD. The junction had 6 bases not matched to a gene; V was cut back by 6 bases and J by 5 bases. This CDR3 comprises 14 residues. Here the CDR3 reads CAIRELAGVHEQYF. CDR3 nucleotide sequence: TGTGCCATCAGGGAACTAGCGGGAGTCCACGAGCAGTACTTC.

The chain has TRBV27 and TRBJ2-5; the D gene is possibly TRBD1 (6 bases). The end of the DNA is better explained by TRBJ2-7, so the J call may be wrong. Germline lookup yields CDR1 MNHEY and CDR2 SMNVEV (reference sequence). The CDR3 extends over 13 amino acids. The CDR3 region has the DNA TGTGCCAGCAGTACAGGGAGCTCCTACGAGCAGTACTTC. Its protein product is CASSTGSSYEQYF.

The chain combines TRBV6-1 with TRBJ2-5; 8 positions agree with TRBD2. CDR3 length: 14 residues. The junction had 9 bases not matched to a gene; V was cut back by 6 bases and J by 6 bases. Germline CDR1 and CDR2: MNHNS and SASEGT. For the CDR3, the DNA is TGTGCCAGCAGCGGCCTCGGGAGGGCAAAGACCCAGTACTTC. Translation gives CASSGLGRAKTQYF.

The gene calls are TRBV5-4 and TRBJ1-2, with D perhaps TRBD1 (5 bases). The length of the CDR3 is 14 residues. With 4 bases removed from V and 4 bases from J, the gap between germline ends came to 14 bases. Germline CDR1 is SGHNT and CDR2 is YYREEE (reference sequence). CDR3 sequence reads: CASSHTGLIYGYTF. DNA of the CDR3: TGTGCCAGCAGCCATACAGGATTGATCTATGGCTACACCTTC.

The J gene is TRBJ2-3, the V gene TRBV9; 12 nucleotides align to TRBD1. Germline V CDR1 and CDR2: SGDLS, YYNGEE. Trimming cost V 4 bases and J 7 bases; bases outside gene matches: 10. The CDR3 extends over 16 amino acids. The CDR3 DNA reads TGTGCCAGCAGCTTTGGGGGGACAGGGGGCTCGTATACGCAGTATTTT. As protein: CASSFGGTGGSYTQYF.

This sequence joins TRBV7-2 and TRBJ1-1; D gene unclear. V shed 6 bases and J shed 4 bases, with 12 bases lying between them. Germline CDR1 and CDR2: SGHTA and FQGNSA. The CDR3 runs 13 residues. The CDR3 is CASSNSRGTEAFF. The CDR3 bases are TGTGCCAGCAGTAATTCTAGAGGCACTGAAGCTTTCTTT.

The chain links TRBV30 to TRBJ2-7, with D tentatively TRBD1 (5 bases). Trimming cost V 5 bases and J 0 bases, with 11 bases left between them. This CDR3 is built from 13 residues. CDR1 and CDR2 (germline): GTSNPN, SVGIG (reference sequence). The CDR3 nucleotides are TGTGCCTGGCAAAGCAGGGCCTCCTACGAGCAGTACTTC. This gives the protein CAWQSRASYEQYF.

The rearrangement joins TRBV27 to TRBJ2-5; D remains ambiguous. The V end lost 5 bases, the J end lost 2 bases, and 3 bases lay between the germline ends. The CDR3 loop spans 11 amino acids. Germline V lookup: CDR1 MNHEY, CDR2 SMNVEV (reference sequence). In DNA, the CDR3 is TGTGCCAGCAGTCCACAAGAGACCCAGTACTTC. Translating it yields CASSPQETQYF.

This chain uses TRBV13 with TRBJ1-3, with a tentative D call TRBD1 (6 bases). Looked up from germline, CDR1 is PRHDT and CDR2 is FYEKMQ (reference sequence). The CDR3 is made up of 17 amino acids. With 6 bases removed from V and 0 bases from J, the gap between germline ends came to 18 bases. CDR3 amino acids: CASSSIRGLHSGNTIYF. The DNA of the CDR3 is TGTGCCAGCAGTTCTATCAGGGGCCTCCACTCTGGAAACACCATATATTTT.

The chain combines TRBV5-6 with TRBJ2-7; 7 nucleotides agree with TRBD2. J gave up 7 bases and V 3 bases, and 16 bases lay outside the gene matches. CDR3 length: 16 residues. Germline assignment: CDR1 SGHDT and CDR2 YYEEEE. CDR3 region: CASSSQYGLVMREQYF. The CDR3 coding sequence is TGTGCCAGCAGCTCCCAGTATGGACTAGTGATGAGGGAGCAGTACTTC.

The chain's CDR3 is CASSGRGQDGELFF. The DNA of the CDR3 is TGCGCCAGCAGCGGCAGGGGGCAAGACGGGGAGCTGTTTTTT. V and J are TRBV5-1 and TRBJ2-2; TRBD1 matches at 8 bases. Looked up from germline, CDR1 is SGHRS and CDR2 is YFSETQ. The CDR3 sequence is 14 residues long. V trimming: 4 bases; J trimming: 7 bases; junction bases outside the gene matches: 6.

The chain links TRBV5-1 to TRBJ1-2; the match to TRBD1 covers 7 bases. CDR3 length equals 13 residues. V gave up 3 bases and J gave up 6 bases; unmatched junction bases: 5. CDR1 is SGHRS and CDR2 is YFSETQ in the germline V gene. CDR3 coding DNA: TGCGCCAGCAGCTCAAGACAGGGCCATGGCTACACCTTC. Its protein product is CASSSRQGHGYTF.

This chain links TRBV2 with TRBJ2-1; 13 nucleotides align to TRBD2. This CDR3 is 21 amino acids long. Trimming took 0 bases from V and 1 from J; bases not matched to a gene: 12. CDR1 SNHLY and CDR2 FYNNEI come from the germline V gene. CDR3 DNA sequence: TGTGCCAGCAGTGAAGCTGGTCAAGGTGGGACTAGCGGGATGTCCTACAATGAGCAGTTCTTC. Its protein is CASSEAGQGGTSGMSYNEQFF.

The chain uses TRBV2 and TRBJ1-4; TRBD1 agrees at 7 bases. This CDR3 comprises 15 residues. Trimming cost V 5 bases and J 6 bases; bases outside gene matches: 9. Germline V gene data show CDR1 as SNHLY and CDR2 as FYNNEI. The CDR3, as DNA: TGTGCCAGCAGTACTGGACAGGTCGTATATGAAAAACTGTTTTTT. Protein: CASSTGQVVYEKLFF. Supplemented by reference TRBV2 and TRBJ1-4, the full variable domain reads EPEVTQTPSHQVTQMGQEVILRCVPISNHLYFYWYRQILGQKVEFLVSFYNNEISEKSEIFDDQFSVERPDGSNFTLKIRSTKLEDSAMYFCASSTGQVVYEKLFFGSGTQLSVL.

The DNA for the CDR3 is TGTGCCAGCAGCCCCCCTAGCGGTCGGACCGATACGCAGTATTTT. Translated, it gives CASSPPSGRTDTQYF. J is TRBJ2-3 and V is TRBV5-4, with 7 bases that match TRBD2. This CDR3 region has 15 residues. The ends lost 4 bases at V and 6 bases at J; junction bases unmatched: 11. Germline V gene sequence: CDR1 SGHNT, CDR2 YYREEE (reference sequence). Complete variable domain (other parts from reference TRBV5-4 and TRBJ2-3): ETGVTQSPTHLIKTRGQQVTLRCSSQSGHNTVSWYQQALGQGPQFIFQYYREEENGRGNFPPRFSGLQFPNYSSELNVNALELDDSALYLCASSPPSGRTDTQYFGPGTRLTVL.

The V gene is TRBV5-1, the J gene TRBJ2-1; D not resolved. The V gene's germline CDR1 is SGHRS and CDR2 YFSETQ. The CDR3 runs 15 residues. Between the trimmed V and J ends, which lost 0 bases and 3 bases, there was a span of 10 bases. The CDR3 DNA sequence: TGCGCCAGCAGCTTGGGACACGTGAACTACAATGAGCAGTTCTTC. Its translation is CASSLGHVNYNEQFF.

The V and J genes are TRBV19 and TRBJ2-3; 7 positions match TRBD1. Germline V lookup: CDR1 LNHDA, CDR2 SQIVND (reference sequence). The CDR3 is made up of 16 amino acids. Trimming removed 4 bases from V and 4 bases from J; junction bases left unmatched: 11. The CDR3 loop reads CASSSLGQRRADTQYF. DNA of the CDR3: TGTGCCAGTAGTAGCTTGGGACAGAGAAGGGCAGATACGCAGTATTTT.

The genes are TRBV7-3 and TRBJ2-3; 13 nucleotides agree with TRBD2. Germline-derived CDR1 and CDR2 are SGHTA and FQGTGA. This CDR3 has 18 amino acids. V dropped 4 bases and J dropped 6; count of bases not matched to a gene: 13. The CDR3 reads CASSSLPGLAGTMDTQYF. The CDR3 region has the DNA TGTGCCAGCAGCTCACTCCCGGGACTAGCGGGGACAATGGATACGCAGTATTTT. Complete variable domain (other parts from reference TRBV7-3 and TRBJ2-3): GAGVSQTPSNKVTEKGKYVELRCDPISGHTALYWYRQSLGQGPEFLIYFQGTGAADDSGLPNDRFFAVRPEGSVSTLKIQRTERGDSAVYLCASSSLPGLAGTMDTQYFGPGTRLTVL.

This clone was seen once. The rearrangement joins TRBV6-6 to TRBJ1-2; D possibly corresponds to TRBD1 (6 bases). The CDR3 covers 15 residues. With 7 bases removed from V and 0 bases from J, the gap between germline ends came to 15 bases. Germline V gives CDR1 MNHNY, CDR2 SVGAGI (reference sequence). CDR3 in DNA: TGTGCCAGCACCTATGATAGGACAGCTAACTATGGCTACACCTTC. The encoded protein is CASTYDRTANYGYTF.

The chain links TRBV10-3 to TRBJ2-2, with TRBD1 as a possible D gene (5 bases). The germline CDR1 and CDR2 sequences are ENHRY and SYGVKD. The CDR3 spans 16 residues. V shed 9 bases and J shed 1 base, with 18 bases lying between them. CDR3 in DNA: TGTGCCATGAAAGGGGTCGGCCTCAGGAACACCGGGGAGCTGTTTTTT. It codes for CAMKGVGLRNTGELFF.

This sequence joins TRBV6-5 and TRBJ2-2; 8 bases map to TRBD2. V lost 2 bases to trimming and J lost 7 bases; unmatched junction nucleotides: 3. The germline gives CDR1 MNHEY, CDR2 SVGAGI. This CDR3 contains 14 residues. The CDR3 sequence: CASSYSGSIGELFF. DNA of the CDR3: TGTGCCAGCAGTTACAGCGGGAGTATCGGGGAGCTGTTTTTT.

The chain joins TRBV28 to TRBJ2-2, with D unresolved. The CDR3 sequence is 17 residues long. The germline V gene has CDR1 MDHEN and CDR2 SYDVKM. The V end was cut by 4 bases, the J end by 9 bases, with 24 bases between. The CDR3 coding sequence is TGTGCCAGCAGTTACGGGTCACAAGGTCGCCCCCCCCGGGAGCTGTTTTTT. Translated: CASSYGSQGRPPRELFF.